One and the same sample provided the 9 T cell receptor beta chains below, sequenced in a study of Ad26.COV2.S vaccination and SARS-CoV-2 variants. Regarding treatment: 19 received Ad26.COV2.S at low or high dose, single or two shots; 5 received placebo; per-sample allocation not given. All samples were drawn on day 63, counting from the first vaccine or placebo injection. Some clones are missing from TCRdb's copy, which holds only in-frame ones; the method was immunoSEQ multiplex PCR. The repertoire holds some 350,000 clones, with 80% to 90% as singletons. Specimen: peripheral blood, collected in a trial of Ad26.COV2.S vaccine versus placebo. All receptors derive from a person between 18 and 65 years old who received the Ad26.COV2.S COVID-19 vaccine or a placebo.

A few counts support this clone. This CDR3 reads CASSELGGQGRQPQHF. CDR3 DNA sequence: TGTGCCAGCAGTGAATTAGGGGGACAGGGACGTCAGCCCCAGCATTTT. This chain links TRBV6-1 with TRBJ1-5, with 9 nucleotides matching TRBD1. CDR1 is MNHNS and CDR2 is SASEGT in the germline V gene. The V segment lost 2 bases and the J segment 6 bases; nucleotides outside the gene matches: 8. CDR3 length equals 16 residues.

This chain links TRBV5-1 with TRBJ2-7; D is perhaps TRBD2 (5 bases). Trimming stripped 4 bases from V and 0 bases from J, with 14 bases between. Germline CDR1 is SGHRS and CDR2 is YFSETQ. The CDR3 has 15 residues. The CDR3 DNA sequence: TGCGCCAGCAGCACAAACGACGGGATCTCCTACGAGCAGTACTTC. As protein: CASSTNDGISYEQYF.

The CDR3 reads CASSWGSGTGELFF. The CDR3 nucleotides are TGTGCCAGCAGCTGGGGATCAGGGACCGGGGAGCTGTTTTTT. V gene TRBV7-2 combines with J gene TRBJ2-2, with D possibly TRBD1 on 5 matching bases. The CDR3 is 14 residues long. The ends were cut back, 4 bases at V and 5 bases at J, with 11 bases in the middle. Germline assignment: CDR1 SGHTA and CDR2 FQGNSA. Using reference TRBV7-2 and TRBJ2-2 for the parts outside the CDR3, the full variable domain is GAGVSQSPSNKVTEKGKDVELRCDPISGHTALYWYRQSLGQGLEFLIYFQGNSAPDKSGLPSDRFSAERTGGSVSTLTIQRTQQEDSAVYLCASSWGSGTGELFFGEGSRLTVL.

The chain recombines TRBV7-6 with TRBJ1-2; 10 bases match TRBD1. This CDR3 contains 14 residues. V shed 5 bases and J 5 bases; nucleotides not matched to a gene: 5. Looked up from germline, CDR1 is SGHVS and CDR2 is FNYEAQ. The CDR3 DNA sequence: TGTGCCAGCAGCCCAGGGACAGGGGTTTATGGCTACACCTTC. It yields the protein CASSPGTGVYGYTF.

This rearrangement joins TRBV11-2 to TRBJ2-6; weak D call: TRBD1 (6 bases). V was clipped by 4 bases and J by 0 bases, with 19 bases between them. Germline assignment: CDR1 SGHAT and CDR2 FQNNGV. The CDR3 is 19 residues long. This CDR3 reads CASSYPQQGWSSGANVLTF. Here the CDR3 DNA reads TGTGCCAGCAGCTACCCCCAACAGGGTTGGAGCTCTGGGGCCAACGTCCTGACTTTC.

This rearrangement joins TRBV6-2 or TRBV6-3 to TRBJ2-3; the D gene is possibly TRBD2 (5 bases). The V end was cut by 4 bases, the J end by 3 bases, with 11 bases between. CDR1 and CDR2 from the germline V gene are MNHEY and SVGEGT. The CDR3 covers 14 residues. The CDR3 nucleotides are TGTGCCAGCAGTTTCGAGCGGTGGACAGATACGCAGTATTTT. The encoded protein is CASSFERWTDTQYF.

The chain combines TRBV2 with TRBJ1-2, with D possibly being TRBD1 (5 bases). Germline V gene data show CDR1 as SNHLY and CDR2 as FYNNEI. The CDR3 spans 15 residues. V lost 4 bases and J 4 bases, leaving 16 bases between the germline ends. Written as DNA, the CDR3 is TGTGCCAGCAGTGCCCTCCGGGACCCTCTCTATGGCTACACCTTC. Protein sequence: CASSALRDPLYGYTF.

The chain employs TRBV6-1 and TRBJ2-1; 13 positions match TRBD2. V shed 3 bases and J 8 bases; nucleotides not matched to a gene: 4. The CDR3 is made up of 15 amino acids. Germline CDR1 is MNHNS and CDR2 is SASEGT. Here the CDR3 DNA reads TGTGCCAGCAGTGATACTAGCGGGGGGGTCGATGAGCAGTTCTTC. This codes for CASSDTSGGVDEQFF.

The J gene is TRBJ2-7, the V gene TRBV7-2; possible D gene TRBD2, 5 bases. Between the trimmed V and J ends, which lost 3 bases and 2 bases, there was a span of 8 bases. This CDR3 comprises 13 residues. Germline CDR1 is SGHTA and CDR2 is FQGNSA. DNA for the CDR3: TGTGCCAGCAGCTTCTGGGAGACCTACGAGCAGTACTTC. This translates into CASSFWETYEQYF.